The 13 T cell receptor beta chains given below trace back to one sample, sequenced in a study of beta chain features in type 1 diabetes. Expressed TCRB transcripts were sequenced, since all the RNA that had been isolated was reverse transcribed. Clones were read by immunoSEQ multiplex PCR, and TCRdb kept only the in-frame ones, dropping some. The sample includes about 650,000 clones, around 12% of them seen just once. Study-wide results and limits: Among all four CD4+ subsets, Type 1 diabetes patients had TCRB CDR3s that were moderately but significantly shorter.

Which antigens these TCRs recognize remains unknown. Sequenced material: naive CD4+ T cells from blood. These receptors all come from a man aged 25-40 years with type 1 diabetes.

CDR3 loop: CASGFNGASPYEQYF. CDR3 bases: TGTGCTAGTGGTTTTAACGGGGCCAGTCCCTACGAGCAGTACTTC. The rearrangement joins TRBV12-5 to TRBJ2-7, with D perhaps matching TRBD1 or TRBD2 (5 bases each). Trimming cost V 3 bases and J 2 bases, with 14 bases left between them. The CDR3 length is 15 residues. Germline CDR1 reads LGHNT; CDR2 reads FRNRAP.

V gene TRBV4-2 combines with J gene TRBJ2-2; D tentatively reads TRBD1 or TRBD2 (5 bases each). CDR1 is LGHNA and CDR2 is YNFKEQ in the germline V gene. The V gene lost 6 bases and the J gene lost 7 bases, with 18 bases spanning the gap. The CDR3 length is 15 residues. The CDR3 loop is CASSQPVGEVGELFF. In DNA form, the CDR3 reads TGTGCCAGCAGTCAACCGGTGGGGGAAGTCGGGGAGCTGTTTTTT.

This clone was counted only a few times. The chain carries TRBV7-3 and TRBJ1-2; 7 bases match TRBD1. The CDR3 contains 15 residues. Trimming removed 5 bases from V and 5 bases from J; junction bases left unmatched: 11. Per germline, CDR1 SGHTA and CDR2 FQGTGA. This CDR3 is CASSPHPGQAYGYTF. The CDR3 DNA reads as TGTGCCAGCAGCCCCCACCCCGGACAGGCTTATGGCTACACCTTC.

This chain uses TRBV7-9 with TRBJ2-5; 7 bases line up with TRBD1. This CDR3 region has 14 residues. Per the germline V gene, CDR1 is SEHNR and CDR2 is FQNEAQ (reference sequence). The junction had 10 bases not matched to a gene; V was cut back by 8 bases and J by 4 bases. This CDR3 is CASDDRAAGETQYF. DNA of the CDR3: TGTGCCAGCGACGACAGGGCCGCCGGAGAGACCCAGTACTTC.

This clone was observed a few times. The chain carries TRBV9 and TRBJ2-5; possible D gene TRBD2, 6 bases. V lost 2 bases and J lost 5, with 13 bases in between. The length of the CDR3 is 14 residues. Germline values: CDR1 SGDLS, CDR2 YYNGEE. CDR3 amino acids: CASSVSGRTETQYF. For the CDR3, the DNA is TGTGCCAGCAGCGTCTCAGGGAGGACGGAGACCCAGTACTTC.

This clone was observed a few times. The chain uses TRBV7-9 and TRBJ1-1; D might be TRBD1 (5 bases). CDR3 length: 15 residues. Deletions cut 4 bases from V and 2 bases from J, with 14 bases between. Germline-derived CDR1 and CDR2 are SEHNR and FQNEAQ (reference sequence). The CDR3 loop is CASSSPTVPNTEAFF. CDR3 in DNA: TGTGCCAGCAGCTCCCCGACAGTCCCCAACACTGAAGCTTTCTTT.

The chain combines TRBV28 with TRBJ1-2; D unclear. CDR3 length: 14 amino acids. The germline gives CDR1 MDHEN, CDR2 SYDVKM. Trimming pared 6 bases from V and 2 bases from J, leaving 13 bases between. In DNA, the CDR3 is TGTGCCAGCAGCCTTGAGGCCTTAAACTATGGCTACACCTTC. It yields the protein CASSLEALNYGYTF.

This clone has just a few counts. The chain carries TRBV5-1 and TRBJ1-1; D is possibly TRBD1 (5 bases). The V and J ends lost 1 base and 1 base respectively, with 20 bases between them. The CDR3 totals 18 residues. Germline assignment: CDR1 SGHRS and CDR2 YFSETQ. This chain's CDR3 is CASSLSTVSLGQNTEAFF. CDR3 nucleotide sequence: TGCGCCAGCAGCTTGTCGACAGTTTCATTGGGCCAGAACACTGAAGCTTTCTTT.

CDR3 residues: CAWRAGGSGNTIYF. The CDR3 nucleotides are TGTGCCTGGAGGGCAGGGGGCAGTGGAAACACCATATATTTT. The rearrangement joins TRBV30 to TRBJ1-3; TRBD1 matches at 8 bases. Germline V gene sequence: CDR1 GTSNPN, CDR2 SVGIG (reference sequence). J gave up 3 bases and V 3 bases, and 4 bases lay outside the gene matches. The CDR3 runs to 14 residues.

This clone has just a few counts. This chain connects TRBV15 to TRBJ1-2; 8 bases map to TRBD1. The CDR3 loop spans 15 amino acids. The ends lost 0 bases at V and 4 bases at J; junction bases unmatched: 4. Germline V lookup: CDR1 LNHNV, CDR2 YYDKDF (reference sequence). In DNA form, the CDR3 reads TGTGCCACCAGCAGAGATGGACAGGGCGCCTATGGCTACACCTTC. Translating it yields CATSRDGQGAYGYTF.

The V gene is TRBV18, the J gene TRBJ2-3, with D tentatively TRBD2 (5 bases). Trimming shortened V by 2 bases and J by 3 bases, and 15 bases separated the two germline ends. Germline V gives CDR1 KGHSH, CDR2 LQKENI. CDR3 length: 16 amino acids. The CDR3 sequence is CASSPGALGRTDTQYF. CDR3 sequence (DNA): TGTGCCAGCTCACCAGGTGCCCTGGGGAGAACAGATACGCAGTATTTT.

This clone was observed a few times. The rearrangement links TRBV21-1 to TRBJ1-4; the D segment call TRBD1 is taken from the table without a DNA check. TRBV21-1 is designated a pseudogene. The CDR3 is 15 residues long. CDR3 sequence (DNA): TGTGCCAGCAGCAAAGCTGACAGGGTGGATGAAAAACTGTTTTTT. Encoded protein: CASSKADRVDEKLFF.

The chain carries TRBV27 and TRBJ2-3; D might be TRBD1 (5 bases). The V gene lost 5 bases and the J gene lost 0 bases, with 12 bases spanning the gap. Germline CDR1 is MNHEY and CDR2 is SMNVEV (reference sequence). This CDR3 contains 15 residues. The CDR3 DNA reads TGTGCCAGCAGTCCAGGGTATCCAAGCACAGATACGCAGTATTTT. Protein sequence: CASSPGYPSTDTQYF.